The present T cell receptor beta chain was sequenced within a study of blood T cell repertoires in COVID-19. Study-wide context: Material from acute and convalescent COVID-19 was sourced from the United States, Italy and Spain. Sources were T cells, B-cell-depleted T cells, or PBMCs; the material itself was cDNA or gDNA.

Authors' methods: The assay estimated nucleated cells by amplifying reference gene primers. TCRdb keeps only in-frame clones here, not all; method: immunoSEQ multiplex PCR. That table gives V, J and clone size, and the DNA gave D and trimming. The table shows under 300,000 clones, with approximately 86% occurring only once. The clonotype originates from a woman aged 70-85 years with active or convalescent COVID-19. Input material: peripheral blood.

CDR3 sequence (DNA): TGTGCCAGTAGTACAAATTCCAGGGGCGGCTACGAGCAGTACTTC. Protein sequence: CASSTNSRGGYEQYF. The rearrangement joins TRBV19 to TRBJ2-7; a weak D match, TRBD1 (6 bases). The V and J ends lost 4 bases and 3 bases respectively, with 16 bases between them. CDR3 length: 15 residues. Germline CDR1 and CDR2: LNHDA and SQIVND (reference sequence).